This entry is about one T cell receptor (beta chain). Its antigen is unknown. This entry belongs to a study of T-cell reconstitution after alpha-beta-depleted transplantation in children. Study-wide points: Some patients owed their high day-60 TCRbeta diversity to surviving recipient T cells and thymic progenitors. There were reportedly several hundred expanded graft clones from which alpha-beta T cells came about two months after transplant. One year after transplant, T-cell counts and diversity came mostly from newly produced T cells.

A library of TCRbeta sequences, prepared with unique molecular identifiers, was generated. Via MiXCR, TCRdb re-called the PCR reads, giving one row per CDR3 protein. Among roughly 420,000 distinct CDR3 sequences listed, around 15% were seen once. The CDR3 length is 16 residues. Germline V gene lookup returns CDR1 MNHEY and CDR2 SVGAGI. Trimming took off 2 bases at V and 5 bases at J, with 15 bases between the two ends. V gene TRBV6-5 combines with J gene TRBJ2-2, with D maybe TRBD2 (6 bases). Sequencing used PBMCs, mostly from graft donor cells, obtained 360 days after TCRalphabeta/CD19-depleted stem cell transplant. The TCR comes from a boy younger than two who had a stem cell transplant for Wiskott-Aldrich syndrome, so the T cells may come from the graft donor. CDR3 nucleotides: TGTGCCAGCAGTTACCACCCGGCTGGGAGGACCGGGGAGCTGTTTTTT. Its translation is CASSYHPAGRTGELFF.